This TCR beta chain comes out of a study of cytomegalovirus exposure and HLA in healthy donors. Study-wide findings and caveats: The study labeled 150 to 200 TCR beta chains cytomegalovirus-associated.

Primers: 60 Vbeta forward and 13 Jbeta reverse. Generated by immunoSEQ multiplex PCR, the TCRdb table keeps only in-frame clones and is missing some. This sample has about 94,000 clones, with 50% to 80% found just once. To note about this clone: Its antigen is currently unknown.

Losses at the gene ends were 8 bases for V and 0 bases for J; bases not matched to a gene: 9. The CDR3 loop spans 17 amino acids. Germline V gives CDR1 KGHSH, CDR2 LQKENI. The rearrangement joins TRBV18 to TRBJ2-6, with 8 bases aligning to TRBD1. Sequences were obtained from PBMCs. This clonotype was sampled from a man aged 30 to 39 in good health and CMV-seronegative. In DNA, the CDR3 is TGTGCCAGCGCAAAACAGGGGGTCAACTCTGGGGCCAACGTCCTGACTTTC. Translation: CASAKQGVNSGANVLTF.